These 20 T cell receptor beta chains share one sample of origin, sequenced in a study of control samples from healthy donors and cancer patients. Profiling relied on immunoSEQ multiplex PCR, and the TCRdb table lists in-frame clones only, not all of them. The sample lists 85,000 to 100,000 clones; roughly four fifths were seen once. Source material: blood. These receptors were obtained from a man aged 55 to 70 in good health.

The chain combines TRBV11-2 with TRBJ2-5; TRBD2 matches at 8 bases. Per the germline V gene, CDR1 is SGHAT and CDR2 is FQNNGV. The J segment lost 2 bases and the V segment lost 8 bases, leaving 13 bases of the junction unmatched. The CDR3 spans 16 residues. CDR3 bases: TGTGCCAGCTCCTCGCCGGGAGGGGGGGTTCAAGAGACCCAGTACTTC. As protein: CASSSPGGGVQETQYF.

This clone was detected a few times. The chain couples TRBV6-5 to TRBJ1-1; D unresolved. This CDR3 region has 14 residues. Germline V gene sequence: CDR1 MNHEY, CDR2 SVGAGI. The V gene lost 4 bases and the J gene lost 7 bases, with 16 bases spanning the gap. The CDR3 reads CASSFRSPAGEAFF. The CDR3 nucleotides are TGTGCCAGCAGTTTCCGATCCCCGGCGGGTGAAGCTTTCTTT.

This chain uses TRBV6-2 or TRBV6-3 with TRBJ1-5; 7 bases agree with TRBD1. This CDR3 is built from 14 residues. CDR1 is MNHEY and CDR2 is SVGEGT in the germline V gene. The V and J ends lost 6 bases and 2 bases, in that order; junction bases with no gene match: 4. The CDR3: CASRPTGGNQPQHF. The CDR3, as DNA: TGTGCCAGCAGACCTACAGGGGGCAATCAGCCCCAGCATTTT.

The chain recombines TRBV5-4 with TRBJ2-5; D tentatively fits TRBD1 or TRBD2 (7 bases each). Per germline, CDR1 SGHNT and CDR2 YYREEE (reference sequence). CDR3 length: 15 amino acids. Trimming pared 4 bases from V and 3 bases from J, leaving 16 bases between. The CDR3 loop is CASSLDREGEETQYF. CDR3 nucleotide sequence: TGTGCCAGCAGCCTTGACAGGGAGGGTGAAGAGACCCAGTACTTC.

The V and J genes are TRBV30 and TRBJ2-1, with D possibly TRBD2 on 6 matching bases. V lost 3 bases to trimming and J lost 2 bases, with 11 bases between them. In germline, CDR1 is GTSNPN, CDR2 SVGIG (reference sequence). The CDR3 has 14 amino acids. The CDR3 spells CAWRGLGPYNEQFF. CDR3 in DNA: TGTGCCTGGAGGGGACTGGGGCCCTACAATGAGCAGTTCTTC.

The V gene is TRBV9, the J gene TRBJ2-7, with D perhaps being TRBD1 or TRBD2 (5 bases each). The V end was cut by 3 bases, the J end by 2 bases, with 12 bases between. Germline V gene lookup returns CDR1 SGDLS and CDR2 YYNGEE. CDR3 size: 14 residues. The CDR3 DNA reads TGTGCCAGCAGCGCGACGGGACGGCCCTACGAGCAGTACTTC. Translation gives CASSATGRPYEQYF.

The CDR3 DNA reads TGTGCCAGCAGCCAAGGAGGGAGGGTAAAGAATCAGCCCCAGCATTTT. Its protein is CASSQGGRVKNQPQHF. This rearrangement joins TRBV3-1 (or the pseudogene TRBV3-2) to TRBJ1-5; no clear D. The CDR3 consists of 16 residues. Germline lookup yields CDR1 LGHDT and CDR2 YNNKEL (reference sequence). V lost 1 base to trimming and J lost 4 bases, with 14 bases between them.

This clone was counted between two and nine times. This chain links TRBV2 with TRBJ2-1; D possibly corresponds to TRBD2 (6 bases). The V gene lost 7 bases and the J gene lost 7 bases, with 11 bases spanning the gap. Germline lookup yields CDR1 SNHLY and CDR2 FYNNEI. The length of the CDR3 is 12 residues. CDR3 amino acids: CASILLANEQFF. The CDR3 region has the DNA TGTGCCAGCATTCTGCTAGCGAATGAGCAGTTCTTC.

The chain recombines TRBV6-5 with TRBJ2-7; D is possibly TRBD1 (6 bases). The CDR3 has 14 residues. V gave up 0 bases and J gave up 2 bases, with 8 bases separating them. Per the germline V gene, CDR1 is MNHEY and CDR2 is SVGAGI. The CDR3 sequence: CASSYSGAPYEQYF. CDR3 DNA sequence: TGTGCCAGCAGTTACTCGGGGGCCCCCTACGAGCAGTACTTC.

The genes are TRBV3-1 (or the pseudogene TRBV3-2) and TRBJ2-7; D possibly corresponds to TRBD2 (6 bases). The CDR3 runs 14 residues. V lost 3 bases and J lost 2, with 11 bases in between. The germline V gene encodes CDR1 LGHDT and CDR2 YNNKEL (reference sequence). The CDR3 sequence is CASSQGLGAYEQYF. The CDR3 nucleotides are TGTGCCAGCAGCCAGGGACTTGGGGCCTACGAGCAGTACTTC.

V is TRBV20-1 and J is TRBJ1-2, with no clear D. The CDR3 is 11 amino acids. Germline values: CDR1 DFQATT, CDR2 SNEGSKA (reference sequence). V was trimmed by 6 bases and J by 4 bases, leaving 9 bases between them. The CDR3 DNA reads as TGCAGTGCCCAACTAAGCTATGGCTACACCTTC. Translating it yields CSAQLSYGYTF.

This chain connects TRBV5-1 to TRBJ2-6; D uncertain. The CDR3 has 15 amino acids. Looked up from germline, CDR1 is SGHRS and CDR2 is YFSETQ. V lost 0 bases and J 0 bases, leaving 4 bases between the germline ends. The CDR3 loop is CASSLEYSGANVLTF. As DNA, the CDR3 is TGCGCCAGCAGCTTGGAATACTCTGGGGCCAACGTCCTGACTTTC.

The V gene is TRBV7-6, the J gene TRBJ2-3; the D gene is possibly TRBD2 (6 bases). Germline loops: CDR1 SGHVS, CDR2 FNYEAQ. CDR3 length: 15 residues. V was cut by 3 bases and J by 0 bases, with 10 bases left in between. The CDR3 coding sequence is TGTGCCAGCAGCTTGGGCGGGGTGAGCACAGATACGCAGTATTTT. This codes for CASSLGGVSTDTQYF.

The CDR3 bases are TGTGCCAGCAGTGAATGGGGCAGGCAAACCGGGGAGCTGTTTTTT. It yields the protein CASSEWGRQTGELFF. The chain carries TRBV6-1 and TRBJ2-2, with a weak D call TRBD1 (5 bases). The V and J ends lost 2 bases and 5 bases respectively, with 12 bases between them. Looked up from germline, CDR1 is MNHNS and CDR2 is SASEGT. This CDR3 has 15 amino acids.

V gene TRBV30 combines with J gene TRBJ2-2; the D gene could be TRBD1 or TRBD2 (5 bases each). The germline CDR1 and CDR2 sequences are GTSNPN and SVGIG (reference sequence). The length of the CDR3 is 14 residues. Between the trimmed V and J ends, which lost 3 bases and 4 bases, there was a span of 12 bases. The CDR3: CAWRGRAGTGELFF. As DNA, the CDR3 is TGTGCCTGGAGAGGCAGGGCGGGCACCGGGGAGCTGTTTTTT.

This chain uses TRBV5-1 with TRBJ2-2; TRBD1 matches at 9 bases. The germline V gene encodes CDR1 SGHRS and CDR2 YFSETQ. Unmatched junction bases numbered 2, after V lost 0 bases and J lost 2 bases. The CDR3 contains 16 residues. In DNA, the CDR3 is TGCGCCAGCAGCTTGGCGGGACAGGGAAACACCGGGGAGCTGTTTTTT. Amino acids: CASSLAGQGNTGELFF. Drawing the rest from reference TRBV5-1 and TRBJ2-2, the complete variable domain is KAGVTQTPRYLIKTRGQQVTLSCSPISGHRSVSWYQQTPGQGLQFLFEYFSETQRNKGNFPGRFSGRQFSNSRSEMNVSTLELGDSALYLCASSLAGQGNTGELFFGEGSRLTVL.

This chain links TRBV9 with TRBJ1-6; 7 nucleotides line up with TRBD1. V lost 3 bases, J lost 5 bases, and 8 bases stayed unmatched. The V gene's germline CDR1 is SGDLS and CDR2 YYNGEE. The CDR3 consists of 16 residues. Here the CDR3 reads CASSANPDRHNSPLHF. The CDR3 DNA reads TGTGCCAGCAGCGCGAACCCGGACAGGCATAATTCACCCCTCCACTTT.

The gene calls are TRBV20-1 and TRBJ2-3; 9 bases map to TRBD2. The ends lost 5 bases at V and 5 bases at J; junction bases unmatched: 8. The CDR3 totals 14 residues. CDR1 is DFQATT and CDR2 is SNEGSKA in the germline V gene (reference sequence). This chain's CDR3 is CSAGGGGALDTQYF. The DNA for the CDR3 is TGCAGTGCTGGTGGCGGGGGGGCCTTAGATACGCAGTATTTT.

This chain connects TRBV6-4 to TRBJ2-2, with 9 nucleotides matching TRBD1. In germline, CDR1 is MRHNA, CDR2 SNTAGT. V shed 4 bases, J shed 7 bases, and the junction held 7 bases outside the gene matches. CDR3 size: 15 residues. The CDR3 bases are TGTGCCAGCAGTGGGACAGGGGCTGCGAACGGGGAGCTGTTTTTT. Its translation is CASSGTGAANGELFF.

In this sample, this clone turned up a few times. An end of the junction differs from the germline gene, which may be a read error. The chain recombines TRBV7-7 with TRBJ2-5, with D tentatively TRBD2 (5 bases). The CDR3 is 15 residues long. From germline, CDR1 is SSHAT and CDR2 FNYEAQ (reference sequence). This chain's CDR3 is CASSSLLGVEETQYF. The CDR3 bases are TGTGCTAGCAGCTCGTTGCTCGGGGTAGAAGAGACCCAGTACTTC.